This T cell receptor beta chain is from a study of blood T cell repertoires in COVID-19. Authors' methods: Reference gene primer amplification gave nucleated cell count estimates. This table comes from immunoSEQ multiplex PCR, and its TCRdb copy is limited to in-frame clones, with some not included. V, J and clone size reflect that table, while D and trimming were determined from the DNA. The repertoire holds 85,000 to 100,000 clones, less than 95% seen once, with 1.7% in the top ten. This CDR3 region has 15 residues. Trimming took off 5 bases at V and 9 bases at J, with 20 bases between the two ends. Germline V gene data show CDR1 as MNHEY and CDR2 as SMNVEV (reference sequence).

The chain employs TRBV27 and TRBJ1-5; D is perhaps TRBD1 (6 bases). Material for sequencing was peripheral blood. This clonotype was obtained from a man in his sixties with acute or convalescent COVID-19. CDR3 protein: CASSGAWTVSGPQHF. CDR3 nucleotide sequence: TGTGCCAGCAGTGGCGCTTGGACAGTTAGTGGGCCCCAGCATTTT.